This T cell receptor (beta chain) comes out of a study of cytomegalovirus exposure and HLA in healthy donors. General observations from the study: Specificity for CMV antigens was confirmed in vitro for three of the CMV-associated chains. Earlier analysis looked at TCR beta V segments, and most were productive about 87% or about 30% of the time. Only CMV serostatus was available as immune exposure information. It was reported that TCR beta sequences correctly inferred the HLA-A and HLA-B alleles for most subjects.

CDR1 SQVTM and CDR2 ANQGSEA come from the germline V gene. The CDR3 has 12 residues. As regards this clone: Its cognate antigen is unknown.

With 60 Vbeta and 13 Jbeta primers, the PCR was carried out. The repertoire was sequenced with immunoSEQ multiplex PCR; TCRdb's copy has only in-frame clones and lacks some. The repertoire holds 150,000 to 200,000 clones, 70% to 85% seen once, with 0.098% in the top ten. V usage is TRBV29-1 and J usage is TRBJ2-5, with D maybe TRBD1 (6 bases). This receptor was obtained from a boy aged 2 to 10 in good health and CMV-seronegative. Sequenced sample: PBMCs. This CDR3 is CSSQAGEETQYF. CDR3 DNA sequence: TGCAGTTCCCAGGCAGGGGAAGAGACCCAGTACTTC.